Listed below are T cell receptor beta chains from one sample, sequenced in a study of T-cell reconstitution after alpha-beta-depleted transplantation in children. Using its own MiXCR run on the PCR reads, TCRdb lists one record per CDR3 protein. The sample includes about 290,000 distinct CDR3 sequences, around 7.3% of them seen just once. The material was peripheral blood, obtained 360 days after TCRalphabeta/CD19-depleted stem cell transplant. Receptors originate from a female patient aged 2-10 years who had a stem cell transplant for Fanconi anemia, so the T cells may come from the graft donor. Both conserved end residues are part of each CDR3. The D gene is left open where the match is weak. Not all rows give a size; the values are once, few, many and, for expanded clones, a class.

size	D	V	J	CDR3	DNA
.	.	TRBV7-9	TRBJ2-6	CASSKQQGSGADVLTF	TGTGCCAGCAGTAAACAGCAAGGATCTGGGGCCGACGTCCTGACTTTC
many	TRBD2	TRBV5-1	TRBJ2-1	CASSNPRSGSKNEQFF	TGCGCCAGCAGCAACCCCCGTAGCGGGAGTAAGAATGAGCAGTTCTTC
many	TRBD2	TRBV12-3/TRBV12-4	TRBJ2-5	CASSFPSGGETQYF	TGTGCCAGCAGTTTCCCCTCGGGGGGGGAGACCCAGTACTTC
many	.	TRBV29-1	TRBJ1-1	CSVGPAYNTEAFF	TGCAGCGTTGGCCCAGCTTACAACACTGAAGCTTTCTTT
many	.	TRBV21-1	TRBJ2-1	CASSKGQWQFF	TGTGCCAGCAGCAAAGGACAGTGGCAGTTCTTC
many	.	TRBV5-1	TRBJ2-5	CASSLNRAIQETQYF	TGCGCCAGCAGCTTGAACAGGGCGATCCAAGAGACCCAGTACTTC
many	.	TRBV12-3/TRBV12-4	TRBJ1-1	CASSEFMNTEAFF	TGTGCCAGCTCCGAATTCATGAACACTGAAGCTTTCTTT
many	.	TRBV7-3	TRBJ1-6	CASSLYGAVNSPLHF	TGTGCCAGCAGCTTATACGGGGCAGTTAATTCACCCCTCCACTTT
many	TRBD2	TRBV29-1	TRBJ2-5	CSLQRGIGETQYF	TGCAGCCTCCAGCGGGGGATCGGAGAGACCCAGTACTTC
many	TRBD1	TRBV29-1	TRBJ2-7	CSVVAGTVTYEQYF	TGCAGCGTTGTGGCCGGGACAGTTACCTACGAGCAGTACTTC
.	.	TRBV6-1	TRBJ2-1	CASSRQTGYNEQFF	TGTGCCAGCAGTCGACAAACTGGATACAATGAGCAGTTCTTC
many	.	TRBV12-3/TRBV12-4	TRBJ1-6	CASSFGEYNSPLHF	TGTGCCAGCAGTTTCGGGGAGTACAATTCACCCCTCCACTTT
.	.	TRBV3-1	TRBJ2-3	CASSHRGMRTDTQYF	TGTGCCAGCAGCCACAGGGGAATGAGGACAGATACGCAGTATTTT
many	.	TRBV27	TRBJ2-5	CASSQLGQETQYF	TGTGCCAGCAGCCAACTAGGTCAAGAGACCCAGTACTTC
.	TRBD2	TRBV12-3/TRBV12-4	TRBJ2-5	CASSLAGVRRETQYF	TGTGCCAGCAGTCTAGCGGGGGTCCGGAGAGAGACCCAGTACTTC
many	TRBD1	TRBV5-1	TRBJ2-7	CASSLSQGAIYEQYF	TGCGCCAGCAGCTTGAGCCAGGGGGCAATATACGAGCAGTACTTC
many	TRBD2	TRBV12-3/TRBV12-4	TRBJ2-7	CASGTAGVTYEQYF	TGTGCCAGCGGCACAGCGGGGGTTACCTACGAGCAGTACTTC
.	.	TRBV7-2	TRBJ1-2	CASSLNHGDYTF	TGTGCCAGCAGCTTAAATCACGGGGATTACACCTTC
many	.	TRBV10-3	TRBJ2-7	CAISDLGAAYEQYF	TGTGCCATCAGTGATTTGGGGGCAGCCTACGAGCAGTACTTC
many	.	TRBV7-2	TRBJ2-2	CASSFGWGDTGELFF	TGTGCCAGCAGCTTTGGCTGGGGGGATACCGGGGAGCTGTTTTTT
many	TRBD2	TRBV29-1	TRBJ2-2	CSVVLAGGYNTGELFF	TGCAGCGTTGTTCTAGCGGGAGGGTATAACACCGGGGAGCTGTTTTTT
few	.	TRBV20-1	TRBJ2-3	CSARDREAGTDTQYF	TGCAGTGCTAGAGATCGTGAGGCCGGCACAGATACGCAGTATTTT
many	.	TRBV6-2/TRBV6-3	TRBJ2-2	CAIAFGPVGNTGELFF	TGTGCCATCGCTTTTGGGCCAGTTGGGAACACCGGGGAGCTGTTTTTT
.	TRBD2	TRBV20-1	TRBJ2-3	CSAREDSRGEGTQYF	TGCAGTGCTAGAGAGGACTCCCGGGGGGAAGGTACGCAGTATTTT
many	.	TRBV20-1	TRBJ2-3	CSAPGVGTDTQYF	TGCAGTGCCCCCGGGGTCGGCACAGATACGCAGTATTTT
many	.	TRBV7-8	TRBJ1-2	CASSLAFPQANYGYTF	TGTGCCAGCAGCTTAGCCTTCCCCCAGGCTAACTATGGCTACACCTTC
few	.	TRBV7-2	TRBJ1-3	CASSLVPISGNTIYF	TGTGCCAGCAGCTTAGTCCCGATCTCTGGAAACACCATATATTTT
.	TRBD2	TRBV2	TRBJ2-1	CASSETRGGNEQFF	TGTGCCAGCAGTGAAACGCGGGGGGGCAATGAGCAGTTCTTC
many	TRBD2	TRBV6-1	TRBJ2-7	CASTHRAGVRYEQYF	TGTGCCAGCACCCACCGAGCGGGAGTTCGATACGAGCAGTACTTC
many	.	TRBV4-2	TRBJ2-7	CASSLGTPLSYEQYF	TGTGCCAGCAGCCTGGGGACTCCCCTCTCCTACGAGCAGTACTTC
many	TRBD1	TRBV5-6	TRBJ1-2	CASRHPGQGYGYTF	TGTGCCAGCAGACACCCGGGACAGGGGTATGGCTACACCTTC
many	TRBD1	TRBV10-3	TRBJ2-3	CAISEPHWTGGIDTQYF	TGTGCCATCAGTGAGCCTCACTGGACAGGGGGGATAGATACGCAGTATTTT
.	TRBD2	TRBV27	TRBJ2-3	CASSWREGDTQYF	TGTGCCAGCAGTTGGCGGGAGGGAGATACGCAGTATTTT
many	.	TRBV7-9	TRBJ2-7	CASSLARDGLSYEQYF	TGTGCCAGCAGCTTAGCCCGGGACGGCCTCTCCTACGAGCAGTACTTC
few	.	TRBV7-9	TRBJ1-1	CASSLLGPYEAFF	TGTGCCAGCAGCTTACTGGGACCGTATGAAGCTTTCTTT
.	.	TRBV5-1	TRBJ1-3	CASSLAGSYYGNTIYF	TGCGCCAGCAGCTTGGCTGGGTCATACTATGGAAACACCATATATTTT
.	.	TRBV20-1	TRBJ1-2	CSARDRSSSGYTF	TGCAGTGCTAGAGACAGGTCTTCCAGCGGCTACACCTTC
.	.	TRBV28	TRBJ1-2	CASSLFRGANYGYTF	TGTGCCAGCAGTTTGTTCAGGGGAGCTAACTATGGCTACACCTTC
.	.	TRBV9	TRBJ2-1	CASSPRLGTNEQFF	TGTGCCAGCAGCCCCCGACTAGGAACCAATGAGCAGTTCTTC
many	.	TRBV7-2	TRBJ2-1	CASSLEWASYEQFF	TGTGCCAGCAGCTTAGAGTGGGCCTCGTATGAGCAGTTCTTC
many	.	TRBV15	TRBJ2-6	CATSRGTRGVIAGANVLTF	TGTGCCACCAGCAGAGGGACTAGGGGGGTGATAGCTGGGGCCAACGTCCTGACTTTC
many	TRBD2	TRBV15	TRBJ2-7	CATSSWLGLEQYF	TGTGCCACCAGCTCTTGGCTGGGACTAGAGCAGTACTTC
.	.	TRBV5-4	TRBJ1-2	CASSPRGPGHGYTF	TGTGCCAGCAGCCCCCGGGGGCCAGGGCATGGCTACACCTTC
many	.	TRBV27	TRBJ1-1	CASSLSGSGMRLNTEAFF	TGTGCCAGCAGTTTATCGGGGTCGGGGATGAGGCTGAACACTGAAGCTTTCTTT
many	.	TRBV5-1	TRBJ1-4	CARPIKLFF	TGCGCCAGACCAATAAAACTGTTTTTT
once	TRBD1	TRBV18	TRBJ1-2	CASSPGQGVVYGYTF	TGTGCCAGCTCACCCGGACAGGGCGTCGTCTATGGCTACACCTTC
few	.	TRBV2	TRBJ1-4	CASSETGVNEKLFF	TGTGCCAGCAGTGAGACGGGGGTTAATGAAAAACTGTTTTTT
.	.	TRBV18	TRBJ1-3	CASSPLEAGRNTIYF	TGTGCCAGCTCACCATTAGAGGCAGGCCGAAACACCATATATTTT
.	.	TRBV24-1	TRBJ1-5	CATSPGQFHQPQHF	TGTGCCACCTCCCCCGGACAGTTCCATCAGCCCCAGCATTTT
few	.	TRBV28	TRBJ2-3	CASSLYRVFGGLPDTQYF	TGTGCCAGCAGTTTATACCGGGTCTTCGGAGGCTTGCCAGATACGCAGTATTTT
.	TRBD2	TRBV11-2	TRBJ2-3	CASSLFLGNRLAELTDTQYF	TGTGCCAGCAGCTTATTTTTAGGGAATCGGCTAGCGGAACTCACAGATACGCAGTATTTT
many	.	TRBV29-1	TRBJ1-2	CSDSGTPYGYTF	TGCAGCGATTCCGGGACACCGTATGGCTACACCTTC
many	.	TRBV27	TRBJ2-7	CASSLGVRMYEQYF	TGTGCCAGCAGTTTAGGGGTCAGGATGTACGAGCAGTACTTC
.	.	TRBV24-1	TRBJ2-2	CTSPRLYPFPGELFF	TGTACCTCCCCTAGGCTGTACCCCTTCCCCGGGGAGCTGTTTTTT
.	TRBD1	TRBV10-3	TRBJ2-7	CAIWTGEAYEQYF	TGTGCCATCTGGACAGGGGAGGCCTACGAGCAGTACTTC
.	.	TRBV9	TRBJ2-2	CASSTPASGGTGGISGELFF	TGTGCCAGCAGCACTCCAGCCTCCGGGGGGACAGGCGGTATCTCCGGGGAGCTGTTTTTT
.	.	TRBV7-9	TRBJ2-7	CASSLGGGTYEQYF	TGTGCCAGCAGCTTGGGGGGTGGGACCTACGAGCAGTACTTC
many	.	TRBV5-1	TRBJ2-3	CASSLGVTSTDTQYF	TGCGCCAGCAGCTTAGGAGTTACTAGCACAGATACGCAGTATTTT